The 4 T cell receptor beta chains reported below all come from one sample, sequenced in a study of OX40 agonist ivuxolimab in advanced cancers. Assay: immunoSEQ multiplex PCR; the TCRdb copy retains only in-frame clones and omits some. This sample yields 100,000 to 130,000 clones, of which more than 85% are seen a single time; around 0.61% belongs to the top ten. Specimen: CD4+ or CD8+ T cells sorted from blood, collected in a trial of the OX40 agonist ivuxolimab. All receptors come from an adult with an advanced solid tumor such as melanoma, head and neck, liver or kidney cancer.

The V and J genes are TRBV11-2 and TRBJ2-5; D perhaps matches TRBD2 (5 bases). The CDR3 is 15 amino acids. Germline-derived CDR1 and CDR2 are SGHAT and FQNNGV. With 5 bases removed from V and 5 bases from J, the gap between germline ends came to 18 bases. The CDR3 nucleotides are TGTGCCAGCAGCGCCAGAGCGGAGCAACGGGAGACCCAGTACTTC. It codes for CASSARAEQRETQYF.

In DNA, the CDR3 is TGTGCCACCAGCGGCCGGGACTTCCAAGAGACCCAGTACTTC. It specifies CATSGRDFQETQYF. The chain employs TRBV15 and TRBJ2-5; tentatively, D is TRBD2 (6 bases). With 5 bases removed from V and 1 base from J, the gap between germline ends came to 11 bases. Germline V gene sequence: CDR1 LNHNV, CDR2 YYDKDF (reference sequence). This CDR3 spans 14 amino acids.

This clone appeared once. This sequence joins TRBV7-3 and TRBJ2-7, with D tentatively TRBD2 (7 bases). CDR3 length: 14 amino acids. Trimming shortened V by 3 bases and J by 5 bases, and 14 bases separated the two germline ends. CDR1 is SGHTA and CDR2 is FQGTGA in the germline V gene. CDR3 region: CASSFLGGADEQYF. DNA for the CDR3: TGTGCCAGCAGCTTCTTAGGGGGGGCCGACGAGCAGTACTTC.

V is TRBV5-1 and J is TRBJ2-3; a possible D gene is TRBD1 (6 bases). V shed 7 bases and J shed 0 bases, with 12 bases lying between them. This CDR3 spans 14 amino acids. Per the germline V gene, CDR1 is SGHRS and CDR2 is YFSETQ. The CDR3 DNA follows: TGCGCCAGCCAGACAGGCCCTAGCACAGATACGCAGTATTTT. It specifies CASQTGPSTDTQYF. The whole variable domain, remainder taken from reference TRBV5-1 and TRBJ2-3, is KAGVTQTPRYLIKTRGQQVTLSCSPISGHRSVSWYQQTPGQGLQFLFEYFSETQRNKGNFPGRFSGRQFSNSRSEMNVSTLELGDSALYLCASQTGPSTDTQYFGPGTRLTVL.